The 25 T cell receptor beta chains reported below all come from one sample, sequenced in a study of radiation and T cells in renal cell carcinoma. The data were produced by immunoSEQ multiplex PCR, yet TCRdb's version contains in-frame clones alone and is incomplete. The sample includes approximately 110,000 clones, around 80% seen only once; the top ten take under 4%. This sample's time point: baseline pretreatment blood. Stated treatment: 15 Gy SBRT to primary tumor, nephrectomy 4 weeks later. Sample: blood, taken from a patient whose treatment included radiotherapy and nephrectomy. The receptor source for this set is a woman aged 55-69 years with renal cell carcinoma.

V usage is TRBV9 and J usage is TRBJ2-7; D may be TRBD1 (5 bases). Germline V lookup: CDR1 SGDLS, CDR2 YYNGEE. This CDR3 is built from 15 residues. Trimming stripped 2 bases from V and 0 bases from J, with 12 bases between. CDR3 residues: CASSVGASSSYEQYF. The CDR3 DNA follows: TGTGCCAGCAGCGTTGGGGCGTCAAGCTCCTACGAGCAGTACTTC.

In its sample, this clone was seen once. The junction shows a germline mismatch at one end, possibly a read error. The chain carries TRBV5-3 and TRBJ1-1; D unclear. Being an ORF, TRBV5-3 has a function that is uncertain. This CDR3 spans 13 amino acids. In DNA form, the CDR3 reads TGTGCCAGCAGCTTACCAGCCAACACTGAAGCTTTCTTT. This translates into CASSLPANTEAFF.

The chain uses TRBV2 and TRBJ2-1, with D possibly being TRBD1 (5 bases). CDR1 and CDR2 from the germline V gene are SNHLY and FYNNEI. V shed 4 bases and J shed 4 bases, with 11 bases lying between them. The CDR3 totals 14 residues. CDR3 amino acids: CASSGQPQYNEQFF. CDR3 DNA: TGTGCCAGCAGTGGACAGCCTCAATACAATGAGCAGTTCTTC.

The chain joins TRBV30 to TRBJ2-1; the D gene is possibly TRBD2 (5 bases). Germline CDR1 and CDR2: GTSNPN and SVGIG (reference sequence). The CDR3 loop spans 12 amino acids. Trimming took off 4 bases at V and 7 bases at J, with 11 bases between the two ends. Here the CDR3 reads CAWTAGLNEQFF. The CDR3 DNA is TGTGCCTGGACTGCAGGACTTAATGAGCAGTTCTTC. The full variable domain, with the rest looked up from reference TRBV30 and TRBJ2-1, is SQTIHQWPATLVQPVGSPLSLECTVEGTSNPNLYWYRQAAGRGLQLLFYSVGIGQISSEVPQNLSASRPQDRQFILSSKKLLLSDSGFYLCAWTAGLNEQFFGPGTRLTVL.

The chain recombines TRBV5-6 with TRBJ1-3; no clear D gene. There are 15 residues in the CDR3. Trimming removed 0 bases from V and 4 bases from J, with 11 bases in between. The germline V gene encodes CDR1 SGHDT and CDR2 YYEEEE. Written as DNA, the CDR3 is TGTGCCAGCAGCTTGGAAGATCGCTGGGGAAACACCATATATTTT. Its protein is CASSLEDRWGNTIYF.

This chain links TRBV28 with TRBJ1-1; D uncertain. V dropped 2 bases and J dropped 0 bases, with 13 bases sitting between them. Looked up from germline, CDR1 is MDHEN and CDR2 is SYDVKM. The CDR3 has 16 amino acids. Written as DNA, the CDR3 is TGTGCCAGCAGTTTAGTATCATTCGTTATGAACACTGAAGCTTTCTTT. Translated: CASSLVSFVMNTEAFF.

The chain has TRBV30 and TRBJ2-2; 10 nucleotides line up with TRBD2. The junction had 2 bases not matched to a gene; V was cut back by 1 base and J by 3 bases. This CDR3 has 15 amino acids. Germline-derived CDR1 and CDR2 are GTSNPN and SVGIG (reference sequence). The CDR3 spells CAWSAGTSDTGELFF. CDR3 coding DNA: TGTGCCTGGAGTGCCGGGACTAGCGACACCGGGGAGCTGTTTTTT.

The chain recombines TRBV29-1 with TRBJ2-3; 7 nucleotides agree with TRBD1. This CDR3 has 14 amino acids. The germline V gene encodes CDR1 SQVTM and CDR2 ANQGSEA. With 7 bases clipped from V and 0 bases from J, the junction kept 7 bases outside the gene matches. The CDR3 protein is CSGRTGYSTDTQYF. The CDR3 DNA follows: TGCAGCGGCCGGACAGGATACAGCACAGATACGCAGTATTTT.

The rearrangement links TRBV6-1 to TRBJ2-7, with a possible D match to TRBD2 (5 bases). The CDR3 sequence is 13 residues long. The V end was cut by 5 bases, the J end by 2 bases, with 10 bases between. The germline gives CDR1 MNHNS, CDR2 SASEGT. CDR3 coding DNA: TGTGCCAGCAGTCGGGAAGGAACCTACGAGCAGTACTTC. Translating it yields CASSREGTYEQYF.

This clone was counted once. The gene calls are TRBV29-1 and TRBJ1-1; D is unresolved. Germline CDR1 is SQVTM and CDR2 is ANQGSEA. V was pared by 3 bases and J by 3 bases, with 17 bases between. The CDR3 loop spans 15 amino acids. The CDR3 coding sequence is TGCAGCGTTGACGGGAGGGCGATGGGATACACTGAAGCTTTCTTT. This codes for CSVDGRAMGYTEAFF.

This chain uses TRBV28 with TRBJ1-1; unclear D gene. CDR3 length equals 13 residues. V was trimmed by 6 bases and J by 2 bases, leaving 10 bases between them. From germline, CDR1 is MDHEN and CDR2 SYDVKM. CDR3 coding DNA: TGTGCCAGCAGCCTGGCCCACAACACTGAAGCTTTCTTT. Amino acids: CASSLAHNTEAFF.

J is TRBJ1-4 and V is TRBV27, with D uncertain. The CDR3 loop spans 13 amino acids. Germline CDR1 is MNHEY and CDR2 is SMNVEV (reference sequence). V was pared by 5 bases and J by 4 bases, with 8 bases between. The CDR3 DNA reads as TGTGCCAGCAGTCCCGCGATTAATGAAAAACTGTTTTTT. It codes for CASSPAINEKLFF.

The chain has TRBV27 and TRBJ1-5; D is undetermined. V gave up 2 bases and J gave up 3 bases, with 5 bases separating them. There are 13 residues in the CDR3. The germline V gene encodes CDR1 MNHEY and CDR2 SMNVEV (reference sequence). CDR3 nucleotides: TGTGCCAGCAGTTTAACAGTCAATCAGCCCCAGCATTTT. Its protein product is CASSLTVNQPQHF.

V is TRBV7-9 and J is TRBJ1-4; no reliable D call. The CDR3 sequence is 14 residues long. Between the trimmed V and J ends, which lost 5 bases and 3 bases, there was a span of 10 bases. Looked up from germline, CDR1 is SEHNR and CDR2 is FQNEAQ (reference sequence). CDR3 nucleotide sequence: TGTGCCAGCAGCGACCGGGCGGCTAATGAAAAACTGTTTTTT. Amino acid sequence: CASSDRAANEKLFF.

The chain employs TRBV19 and TRBJ1-1; D not resolved. This CDR3 region has 13 residues. The V end was cut by 8 bases, the J end by 8 bases, with 18 bases between. CDR1 and CDR2 (germline): LNHDA, SQIVND (reference sequence). DNA for the CDR3: TGTGCCAGTTCCAAGGCGGTTAACTGGGAAGCTTTCTTT. It specifies CASSKAVNWEAFF.

There are a few counts of this clone. The gene calls are TRBV27 and TRBJ1-5; TRBD1 might be the D (6 bases). The CDR3 sequence is 16 residues long. CDR1 and CDR2 (germline): MNHEY, SMNVEV (reference sequence). Trimming left V 5 bases short and J 2 bases short, with 16 bases between. CDR3 sequence (DNA): TGTGCCAGCAGTCCCCTCCGGACAGTTGGCAATCAGCCCCAGCATTTT. Translation: CASSPLRTVGNQPQHF.

As for this clone: The junction departs from the called germline gene at one end, perhaps through a read error. This chain joins TRBV7-7 and TRBJ2-7; 8 nucleotides match TRBD2. Germline V gene sequence: CDR1 SSHAT, CDR2 FNYEAQ (reference sequence). The CDR3 is 15 residues long. The DNA of the CDR3 is TGTGCTAGCAGCCCCCGGGGGGGGCGAATCCACGAGCAGTACTTC. It yields the protein CASSPRGGRIHEQYF.

The chain couples TRBV5-6 to TRBJ2-4; 8 positions agree with TRBD2. The CDR3 is made up of 17 amino acids. Germline V gene sequence: CDR1 SGHDT, CDR2 YYEEEE. J gave up 2 bases and V 3 bases, and 10 bases lay outside the gene matches. The CDR3 sequence is CASSSTTLADPKNIQYF. The CDR3 region has the DNA TGTGCCAGCAGCTCGACTACACTAGCGGACCCCAAAAACATTCAGTACTTC.

Here the CDR3 DNA reads TGTGCCAGCAGTGCCTCCTGGGCGAACACCGGGGAGCTGTTTTTT. It translates to CASSASWANTGELFF. V gene TRBV25-1 combines with J gene TRBJ2-2; unclear D gene. CDR1 and CDR2 (germline): MGHDK, SYGVNS. The CDR3 consists of 15 residues. V lost 4 bases and J lost 0, with 9 bases in between.

CDR3 coding DNA: TGCAGTGCTAGCCCCGAAAGGTCGGCTTTCTTT. Its protein product is CSASPERSAFF. This chain joins TRBV20-1 and TRBJ1-1; D is undetermined. The V end was cut by 3 bases, the J end by 11 bases, with 13 bases between. From germline, CDR1 is DFQATT and CDR2 SNEGSKA (reference sequence). CDR3 length equals 11 residues.

The chain carries TRBV5-1 and TRBJ1-4; D gene unclear. Per the germline V gene, CDR1 is SGHRS and CDR2 is YFSETQ. Trimming removed 0 bases from V and 2 bases from J, with 2 bases in between. The CDR3 contains 13 residues. The DNA of the CDR3 is TGCGCCAGCAGCTTGGACACTAATGAAAAACTGTTTTTT. As protein: CASSLDTNEKLFF.

V gene TRBV4-2 combines with J gene TRBJ1-2; D is perhaps TRBD1 (5 bases). The V gene lost 0 bases and the J gene lost 7 bases, with 15 bases spanning the gap. The CDR3 contains 15 residues. Germline V gives CDR1 LGHNA, CDR2 YNFKEQ. The CDR3 reads CASSQEDSSLIGYTF. In nucleotides, the CDR3 is TGTGCCAGCAGCCAAGAAGACAGCTCCTTGATTGGCTACACCTTC.

The rearrangement uses TRBV5-4 and TRBJ2-2; D gene unclear. Germline lookup yields CDR1 SGHNT and CDR2 YYREEE (reference sequence). V was pared by 3 bases and J by 1 base, with 10 bases between. This CDR3 is built from 15 residues. The DNA of the CDR3 is TGTGCCAGCAGCTCCCAAAGTGGGAACACCGGGGAGCTGTTTTTT. The encoded protein is CASSSQSGNTGELFF.

The chain is built from TRBV5-4 and TRBJ2-7; TRBD1 matches at 7 bases. In germline, CDR1 is SGHNT, CDR2 YYREEE (reference sequence). The CDR3 spans 15 residues. Losses at the gene ends were 2 bases for V and 2 bases for J; bases not matched to a gene: 7. CDR3: CASSLGPGGTYEQYF. CDR3 nucleotides: TGTGCCAGCAGCTTAGGGCCAGGGGGTACCTACGAGCAGTACTTC.

The rearrangement uses TRBV13 and TRBJ2-7; D unclear. The V end lost 0 bases, the J end lost 4 bases, and 13 bases lay between the germline ends. CDR1 and CDR2 from the germline V gene are PRHDT and FYEKMQ (reference sequence). The CDR3 contains 15 residues. The chain's CDR3 is CASSLGTTKIYEQYF. The CDR3 coding sequence is TGTGCCAGCAGCTTAGGAACGACGAAGATTTACGAGCAGTACTTC.